This T cell receptor beta chain was documented in a study of Ad26.COV2.S vaccination and SARS-CoV-2 variants. Study-level results: Total responses of T cells may have been underestimated by the analyses of TCR breadth and depth.

Libraries were prepared by immunoSEQ multiplex PCR; TCRdb keeps only in-frame clonotypes and omits some of them. The sample contains 300,000 to 500,000 clones, approximately 91% of which appear only once. About this clone itself: No antigen is known for it.

As for treatment: approximately 18 received Ad26.COV2.S at low or high dose, single or two shots; 5 received placebo; per-sample allocation not given. Samples came from day 63 after the first vaccine or placebo injection. It was an adult aged 18-55 years in Boston who was the donor. The TCR was taken from a person between 18 and 59 years old who received the Ad26.COV2.S COVID-19 vaccine or a placebo. The material sequenced was peripheral blood, taken in a trial of Ad26.COV2.S vaccine versus placebo.

The CDR3 DNA is TGCAGTGCTAGTAGGGGGGGTACTATTGGCTACACCTTC. Its protein product is CSASRGGTIGYTF. The V call is TRBV20-1, the J call TRBJ1-2; D might be TRBD1 (6 bases). Germline V gene lookup returns CDR1 DFQATT and CDR2 SNEGSKA (reference sequence). Trimming left V 3 bases short and J 7 bases short, with 15 bases between. The CDR3 covers 13 residues.